This T cell receptor (beta chain) is drawn from a study of T cells in Graves' hyperthyroidism and ophthalmopathy. Background on the study: Pretreatment peripheral blood was obtained at initial diagnosis.

Study-wide points: Within blood appeared most thyroid clonotypes that had expanded above 0.001.

Comments on this clonotype: Its matching antigen is unknown.

The germline V gene encodes CDR1 GTSNPN and CDR2 SVGIG (reference sequence). The CDR3 is 15 residues long. With 2 bases removed from V and 5 bases from J, the gap between germline ends came to 19 bases. RNA transcripts yielded amplified TCR beta CDR3 regions. A first-round RT-PCR of the TCR CDR3 used the HTBI primer set. TCRdb ran MiXCR on the multiplex PCR reads and lists one entry per CDR3 protein. The sample contains about 460,000 distinct CDR3 sequences, less than 25% of which appear only once. The specimen was blood. The source of this sequence is a woman in her sixties or seventies with Graves' ophthalmopathy. This chain links TRBV30 with TRBJ2-7; D uncertain. DNA of the CDR3: TGTGCCTGGAGTTCCAGCCGGTCTTTTTGGGACGAGCAGTACTTC. Its translation: CAWSSSRSFWDEQYF.